The rows below give T cell receptor beta chains drawn from one sample of a study of cytomegalovirus exposure and HLA in healthy donors. Data came from immunoSEQ multiplex PCR; TCRdb stores just in-frame clones and leaves some out. The table shows under 250,000 clones, with roughly three quarters occurring only once. Sequenced: PBMCs. The receptor set was obtained from a woman in her 30s in good health and CMV-seronegative. Both conserved end residues are part of each CDR3.

CDR3 length: 14; J gene: TRBJ2-1; V gene: TRBV6-1; CDR3 protein: CASKRDGTINEQFF
CDR3 length: 15; J gene: TRBJ1-2; V gene: TRBV6-1; CDR3 protein: CASSGGQLSGYGYTF
CDR3 length: 16; J gene: TRBJ2-7; V gene: TRBV5-1; CDR3 protein: CASSLIRGVLSYEQYF
CDR3 length: 16; J gene: TRBJ2-3; V gene: TRBV7-2; CDR3 protein: CASRSGGAAITDTQYF
CDR3 length: 14; J gene: TRBJ1-5; V gene: TRBV5-1; CDR3 protein: CASSLTGAGQPQHF
CDR3 length: 14; J gene: TRBJ2-7; V gene: TRBV7-9; CDR3 protein: CASSVDRVGPEQYF
CDR3 length: 15; J gene: TRBJ2-7; V gene: TRBV11-3; CDR3 protein: CASSLGGRGFSEQYF
CDR3 length: 11; J gene: TRBJ1-5; V gene: TRBV6-5; CDR3 protein: CASNSFGPQHF
CDR3 length: 11; J gene: TRBJ1-2; V gene: TRBV20-1; CDR3 protein: CSANRPYGYTF
CDR3 length: 16; J gene: TRBJ2-7; V gene: TRBV18; CDR3 protein: CASSPPQGTAPYEQYF
CDR3 length: 18; J gene: TRBJ2-3; V gene: TRBV2; CDR3 protein: CASKWTSGGAPSTDTQYF
CDR3 length: 13; J gene: TRBJ2-3; V gene: TRBV7-3; CDR3 protein: CASKREITDTQYF
CDR3 length: 13; J gene: TRBJ2-7; V gene: TRBV5-1; CDR3 protein: CASSLGSTYEQYF
CDR3 length: 14; J gene: TRBJ1-1; V gene: TRBV5-1; CDR3 protein: CATKDGQANTEAFF
CDR3 length: 14; J gene: TRBJ2-7; V gene: TRBV18; CDR3 protein: CASSSQGEFYEQYF
CDR3 length: 15; J gene: TRBJ2-3; V gene: TRBV6-5; CDR3 protein: CASSPGQGHTDTQYF
CDR3 length: 14; J gene: TRBJ1-2; V gene: TRBV5-1; CDR3 protein: CASSLQKMNYGYTF
CDR3 length: 13; J gene: TRBJ2-1; V gene: TRBV5-3; CDR3 protein: CARRGTFYNEQFF
CDR3 length: 14; J gene: TRBJ1-1; V gene: TRBV10-3; CDR3 protein: CAIRGQGRDTEAFF
CDR3 length: 15; J gene: TRBJ2-2; V gene: TRBV11-3; CDR3 protein: CASSSLAGGPRELFF
CDR3 length: 16; J gene: TRBJ2-7; V gene: TRBV18; CDR3 protein: CASSPAGLAGDLEQYF
CDR3 length: 17; J gene: TRBJ2-7; V gene: TRBV6-1; CDR3 protein: CASSEGFRLAGVNEQYF
CDR3 length: 14; J gene: TRBJ1-6; V gene: TRBV5-1; CDR3 protein: CASSLAEFTSPLHF
CDR3 length: 13; J gene: TRBJ1-1; V gene: TRBV7-2; CDR3 protein: CASSFWQNTEAFF
CDR3 length: 15; J gene: TRBJ2-7; V gene: TRBV25-1; CDR3 protein: CASSARGGRSHEQYF
CDR3 length: 13; J gene: TRBJ2-7; V gene: TRBV7-7; CDR3 protein: CASSLDRGYEQYF
CDR3 length: 15; J gene: TRBJ1-6; V gene: TRBV13; CDR3 protein: CASTYNRGISSPLHF
CDR3 length: 15; J gene: TRBJ2-7; V gene: TRBV10-1; CDR3 protein: CASSEYRVSSYEQYF
CDR3 length: 14; J gene: TRBJ1-1; V gene: TRBV5-4; CDR3 protein: CASSLSQQGTEAFF
CDR3 length: 14; J gene: TRBJ2-7; V gene: TRBV6-1; CDR3 protein: CASRKGDGGYEQYF
CDR3 length: 17; J gene: TRBJ2-7; V gene: TRBV4-1; CDR3 protein: CASSQDPPSGSSYEQYF
CDR3 length: 19; J gene: TRBJ2-2; V gene: TRBV5-4; CDR3 protein: CASSLQLAGGAAYTGELFF
CDR3 length: 13; J gene: TRBJ1-1; V gene: TRBV7-2; CDR3 protein: CASSLVAGVEAFF
CDR3 length: 13; J gene: TRBJ1-2; V gene: TRBV19; CDR3 protein: CASSMQGHYGYTF
CDR3 length: 18; J gene: TRBJ2-1; V gene: TRBV15; CDR3 protein: CATSRPQSTSGRANEQFF
CDR3 length: 16; J gene: TRBJ2-1; V gene: TRBV5-1; CDR3 protein: CASSLASGRAYNEQFF